The present entry profiles one T cell receptor (beta chain) with its context. Its antigen is not known. These data are taken from a study of OX40 agonist ivuxolimab in advanced cancers. The wider study: Patients received ivuxolimab, an agonistic anti-OX40 (CD134) antibody. A male proportion of under 90% was recorded, with mean age about 54 years and range about 23 to 90. Study-wide points: Among patients with partial responses at 0.1-3.0 mg/kg, clonal expansion was among the lowest.

Method: immunoSEQ multiplex PCR; TCRdb's copy keeps in-frame clones and lacks some. The profile shows about 11,000 clones, around 86% of them singletons. The V segment lost 9 bases and the J segment 5 bases; nucleotides outside the gene matches: 9. The CDR3 is 14 residues long. Germline lookup yields CDR1 SNHLY and CDR2 FYNNEI. Blood draws occurred at baseline, cycle 4 day 1, and cycle 7 day 1. Here the sequenced sample was CD4+ or CD8+ T cells sorted from blood, taken in a trial of the OX40 agonist ivuxolimab. The chain couples TRBV2 to TRBJ2-3; 9 bases align to TRBD2. This receptor was obtained from an adult with an advanced solid tumor such as melanoma, head and neck, liver or kidney cancer. In DNA form, the CDR3 reads TGTGCCAGTACCATAGCGGGAGTAGTAGATACGCAGTATTTT. Its translation: CASTIAGVVDTQYF.